The T cell receptor beta chain described here comes from a study of neurological immune-mediated disorders. Study-level points and caveats: There were no CDR3 amino acid sequences shared by expanded clones across subjects, a result suggesting private repertoires in all groups. The phylogenetic placement of 18 of 34 multiple sclerosis patients' repertoires in one related-CDR3 cluster constitutes a possible signature.

Germline loops: CDR1 LGHDT, CDR2 YNNKEL (reference sequence). V lost 2 bases and J 0 bases, leaving 11 bases between the germline ends. This CDR3 is built from 16 residues. This clonotype was detected ten times or more. The target antigen is unknown. The cDNA was generated through 5'RACE incorporating 10-nucleotide random UMIs. TCRdb analysed the 5' RACE reads with MiXCR anew, one entry per CDR3 protein. The repertoire holds under 25,000 distinct CDR3 sequences, with around 2.5% as singletons. The origin of this receptor is a woman under 30 with multiple sclerosis. Sample: PBMCs. This chain links TRBV3-1 with TRBJ1-5, with D possibly matching TRBD1 (5 bases). The CDR3 loop is CASSQNGANSNQPQHF. The CDR3 nucleotides read TGTGCCAGCAGCCAAAACGGGGCGAATAGCAATCAGCCCCAGCATTTT. The full variable domain, in which reference TRBV3-1 and TRBJ1-5 provide the parts outside the CDR3, is DTAVSQTPKYLVTQMGNDKSIKCEQNLGHDTMYWYKQDSKKFLKIMFSYNNKELIINETVPNRFSPKSPDKAHLNLHINSLELGDSAVYFCASSQNGANSNQPQHFGDGTRLSIL.